Listed below are T cell receptor beta chains from one sample, sequenced in a study of blood T cells in healthy people across ages. TCRdb fed the 5' RACE reads into MiXCR, producing one record per CDR3 protein. This sample has 650,000 to 800,000 distinct CDR3 sequences; over 40% occur once, and the top ten carry roughly 14%. Sequencing was carried out using blood. All receptors derive from an elderly woman in good health. CDR3s include the opening cysteine and the closing phenylalanine or tryptophan. A D gene is named only where the DNA matches it firmly. Size tells how often a clone was seen (once, few, many) or the class of an expanded clone, and some rows leave it out.

d_call: -
v_call: TRBV28
clone_size: few
j_call: TRBJ2-7
cdr3_length: 15
cdr3_nt: TGTGCCAGCAGTTTAGAGGTCGCGGGCTCCTACGAGCAGTACTTC
cdr3_aa: CASSLEVAGSYEQYF

d_call: TRBD2
v_call: TRBV12-3/TRBV12-4
clone_size: -
j_call: TRBJ2-3
cdr3_length: 11
cdr3_nt: TGTGCCAGCGCGGGAGCGGGTACGCAGTATTTT
cdr3_aa: CASAGAGTQYF

d_call: TRBD1
v_call: TRBV6-1
clone_size: once
j_call: TRBJ2-2
cdr3_length: 15
cdr3_nt: TGTGCCAGCAGTGGGACAGGGGGCGACACCGGGGAGCTGTTTTTT
cdr3_aa: CASSGTGGDTGELFF

d_call: -
v_call: TRBV20-1
clone_size: many
j_call: TRBJ2-6
cdr3_length: 15
cdr3_nt: TGCAGTGCTAGAGATCTGGAATCTGGGGCCAACGTCCTGACTTTC
cdr3_aa: CSARDLESGANVLTF

d_call: -
v_call: TRBV5-1
clone_size: many
j_call: TRBJ2-1
cdr3_length: 14
cdr3_nt: TGCGCCAGCAGCTCAACGGACAGAAACAATGAGCAGTTCTTC
cdr3_aa: CASSSTDRNNEQFF

d_call: TRBD2
v_call: TRBV27
clone_size: many
j_call: TRBJ2-1
cdr3_length: 17
cdr3_nt: TGTGCCAGCAGTTTACGACTAGCGGGATTTAGGGGCAATGAGCAGTTCTTC
cdr3_aa: CASSLRLAGFRGNEQFF

d_call: -
v_call: TRBV7-2
clone_size: few
j_call: TRBJ1-2
cdr3_length: 14
cdr3_nt: TGTGCCAGCAGCTTAGCGCTCCGCGGAGAGGGCTACACCTTC
cdr3_aa: CASSLALRGEGYTF

d_call: TRBD2
v_call: TRBV20-1
clone_size: -
j_call: TRBJ2-5
cdr3_length: 15
cdr3_nt: TGCAGTGCTTGCTTTAGCGGGAGTTCGTACAATGAGCAGTACTTC
cdr3_aa: CSACFSGSSYNEQYF

d_call: TRBD1
v_call: TRBV5-1
clone_size: many
j_call: TRBJ2-1
cdr3_length: 16
cdr3_nt: TGCGCCAGCAGCTCGACAGGGGCAAGCTCCTACAATGAGCAGTTCTTC
cdr3_aa: CASSSTGASSYNEQFF

d_call: -
v_call: TRBV12-3/TRBV12-4
clone_size: -
j_call: TRBJ2-7
cdr3_length: 13
cdr3_nt: TGTGCCAGCAGTGAGGATTCCGCCTACGAGCAGTACTTC
cdr3_aa: CASSEDSAYEQYF

d_call: TRBD2
v_call: TRBV15
clone_size: -
j_call: TRBJ2-1
cdr3_length: 18
cdr3_nt: TGTGCCACCAGCAGATCCGCCGGGACTAGCGGAACCTACAATGAGCAGTTCTTC
cdr3_aa: CATSRSAGTSGTYNEQFF

d_call: -
v_call: TRBV6-6
clone_size: many
j_call: TRBJ2-7
cdr3_length: 13
cdr3_nt: TGTGCCAGCAGTTACACCAGGGAAGGCGAGCAGTACTTC
cdr3_aa: CASSYTREGEQYF

d_call: TRBD2
v_call: TRBV6-6
clone_size: -
j_call: TRBJ2-3
cdr3_length: 16
cdr3_nt: TGTGCCAGCACACCTGGGACTAGCGGGGCCCGCGATACGCAGTATTTT
cdr3_aa: CASTPGTSGARDTQYF

d_call: -
v_call: TRBV27
clone_size: -
j_call: TRBJ2-3
cdr3_length: 15
cdr3_nt: TGTGCCAGCAGTTTACCGGGTGCCACTTCAGATACGCAGTATTTT
cdr3_aa: CASSLPGATSDTQYF

d_call: -
v_call: TRBV12-3/TRBV12-4
clone_size: -
j_call: TRBJ2-7
cdr3_length: 13
cdr3_nt: TGTGCCAGCAGTTGGCTAGCTAACTACGAGCAGTACTTC
cdr3_aa: CASSWLANYEQYF

d_call: -
v_call: TRBV7-3
clone_size: few
j_call: TRBJ2-1
cdr3_length: 15
cdr3_nt: TGTGCCAGCAGCTCAACCGCTCGAGCTTACAATGAGCAGTTCTTC
cdr3_aa: CASSSTARAYNEQFF

d_call: -
v_call: TRBV5-1
clone_size: few
j_call: TRBJ2-1
cdr3_length: 11
cdr3_nt: TGCGCCAGCAGCTTGGATATAGAGCAGTTCTTC
cdr3_aa: CASSLDIEQFF

d_call: -
v_call: TRBV4-1
clone_size: -
j_call: TRBJ2-3
cdr3_length: 16
cdr3_nt: TGCGCCAGCAGCAGGCGTCGATCATCTAGCACAGATACGCAGTATTTT
cdr3_aa: CASSRRRSSSTDTQYF

d_call: -
v_call: TRBV11-1
clone_size: many
j_call: TRBJ2-1
cdr3_length: 12
cdr3_nt: TGTGCCAGCAGCTTTGGCCGCTTGGAGCAGTTCTTC
cdr3_aa: CASSFGRLEQFF

d_call: -
v_call: TRBV11-2
clone_size: -
j_call: TRBJ2-6
cdr3_length: 16
cdr3_nt: TGTGCCAGCAGCTTACGGCAGGGCCCTGGGGCCAACGTCCTGACTTTC
cdr3_aa: CASSLRQGPGANVLTF

d_call: -
v_call: TRBV6-2/TRBV6-3
clone_size: -
j_call: TRBJ2-4
cdr3_length: 15
cdr3_nt: TGTGCCAGCAGTTACATGGTCGGAAAGGCGGGCATTCAGTACTTC
cdr3_aa: CASSYMVGKAGIQYF

d_call: -
v_call: TRBV2
clone_size: -
j_call: TRBJ2-1
cdr3_length: 14
cdr3_nt: TGTGCCAGCAGTGATGTCAATCCCACTATCCTTAAGTTCTTC
cdr3_aa: CASSDVNPTILKFF

d_call: TRBD2
v_call: TRBV5-1
clone_size: -
j_call: TRBJ2-7
cdr3_length: 15
cdr3_nt: TGCGCCAGCAGCCCGACTGGACTAGCGGGAGTCAGGCAGTACTTC
cdr3_aa: CASSPTGLAGVRQYF

d_call: -
v_call: TRBV20-1
clone_size: -
j_call: TRBJ1-5
cdr3_length: 13
cdr3_nt: TGCAGTGCGGGGGCAGGGTTCAATCAGCCCCCGCATTTT
cdr3_aa: CSAGAGFNQPPHF

d_call: -
v_call: TRBV15
clone_size: -
j_call: TRBJ2-7
cdr3_length: 15
cdr3_nt: TGTGCCACCAGCAGAGGGGGCGGGATCTCGGACGAGCAGTACTTC
cdr3_aa: CATSRGGGISDEQYF

d_call: -
v_call: TRBV4-2
clone_size: -
j_call: TRBJ2-3
cdr3_length: 16
cdr3_nt: TGTGCCAGCAGCCAAAGAAGACGAGCGACCACAGATACGCAGTATTTT
cdr3_aa: CASSQRRRATTDTQYF

d_call: -
v_call: TRBV20-1
clone_size: -
j_call: TRBJ1-1
cdr3_length: 13
cdr3_nt: TGCAGTGCTGATAAACAGCTGAACACTGAAGCTTTCTTT
cdr3_aa: CSADKQLNTEAFF

d_call: -
v_call: TRBV6-2/TRBV6-3
clone_size: -
j_call: TRBJ2-1
cdr3_length: 13
cdr3_nt: TGTGCCAGCGTGAGGGACCCCTACAATGAGCAGTTCTTC
cdr3_aa: CASVRDPYNEQFF

d_call: -
v_call: TRBV29-1
clone_size: many
j_call: TRBJ1-1
cdr3_length: 13
cdr3_nt: TGCAGCGTTGTGGTTCCTGCAAACACTGAAGCTTTCTTT
cdr3_aa: CSVVVPANTEAFF

d_call: -
v_call: TRBV29-1
clone_size: many
j_call: TRBJ2-3
cdr3_length: 15
cdr3_nt: TGCAGCGTTGGAGGTCGCGGGGTTAGCACAGATACGCAGTATTTT
cdr3_aa: CSVGGRGVSTDTQYF

d_call: -
v_call: TRBV14
clone_size: many
j_call: TRBJ2-3
cdr3_length: 13
cdr3_nt: TGTGCCAGCAGCCAAGGGACAGTGGGTACGCAGTATTTT
cdr3_aa: CASSQGTVGTQYF

d_call: -
v_call: TRBV29-1
clone_size: many
j_call: TRBJ2-7
cdr3_length: 15
cdr3_nt: TGCAGCGTCCCCAAGGGCGGTCCAGACTCCTACGAGCAGTACTTC
cdr3_aa: CSVPKGGPDSYEQYF

d_call: -
v_call: TRBV12-3/TRBV12-4
clone_size: many
j_call: TRBJ1-6
cdr3_length: 13
cdr3_nt: TGCGCCAGCAGCCCCCAGGGGAATTCACCCCTCCACTTT
cdr3_aa: CASSPQGNSPLHF

d_call: TRBD2
v_call: TRBV6-1
clone_size: once
j_call: TRBJ2-7
cdr3_length: 14
cdr3_nt: TGTGCCAGCTTAGAAGCGGGAGGGGTCTACGAGCAGTACTTC
cdr3_aa: CASLEAGGVYEQYF

d_call: TRBD1
v_call: TRBV19
clone_size: many
j_call: TRBJ1-1
cdr3_length: 13
cdr3_nt: TGTGCCAGTCGACAGGGGTTGTACACTGAAGCTTTCTTT
cdr3_aa: CASRQGLYTEAFF

d_call: -
v_call: TRBV6-6
clone_size: -
j_call: TRBJ1-6
cdr3_length: 16
cdr3_nt: TGTGCCAGCAGTTCCGCGTTGGGGGGACACAATTCACCCCTCCACTTT
cdr3_aa: CASSSALGGHNSPLHF

d_call: TRBD2
v_call: TRBV27
clone_size: -
j_call: TRBJ2-3
cdr3_length: 17
cdr3_nt: TGTGCCAGCAGTTTATCTTCTAGCGGGAGGGCTACAGATACGCAGTATTTT
cdr3_aa: CASSLSSSGRATDTQYF

d_call: -
v_call: TRBV30
clone_size: -
j_call: TRBJ2-1
cdr3_length: 13
cdr3_nt: TGTGCCTGGAGTGTCAGGAATAACAATGAGCAGTTCTTC
cdr3_aa: CAWSVRNNNEQFF

d_call: TRBD1
v_call: TRBV7-9
clone_size: -
j_call: TRBJ1-5
cdr3_length: 15
cdr3_nt: TGTGCCAGCAGCATAGGACAGGGCTTCAATCAGCCCCAGCATTTT
cdr3_aa: CASSIGQGFNQPQHF